The clone carrying this T cell receptor (beta chain) was detected a few times. Documented treatment: some 20 received Ad26.COV2.S at low or high dose, single or two shots; a few received placebo; per-sample allocation not given. Specimen acquisition occurred on day 63 following the initial vaccine or placebo injection. Its platform was an Ad26 vector, and its expressed antigen was Wuhan-strain SARS-CoV-2 spike. V was shortened by 1 base and J by 5 bases, with 9 bases between the two germline ends. The germline V gene encodes CDR1 SGHTA and CDR2 FQGNSA. The CDR3 is 14 amino acids. Clones were read by immunoSEQ multiplex PCR, and TCRdb kept only the in-frame ones, dropping some. The data contain about 420,000 clones, more than 75% of them singletons. The data are from a study of Ad26.COV2.S vaccination and SARS-CoV-2 variants.

The TCR comes from a person between 18 and 65 years old who received the Ad26.COV2.S COVID-19 vaccine or a placebo. Sequencing used peripheral blood, obtained in a trial of Ad26.COV2.S vaccine versus placebo. This chain connects TRBV7-2 to TRBJ1-5; tentatively, D is TRBD1 (6 bases). The CDR3 loop is CASSLGPGDQPQHF. As DNA, the CDR3 is TGTGCCAGCAGCTTAGGGCCAGGGGATCAGCCCCAGCATTTT.